This T cell receptor beta chain was found in a study of CD8 T cells in ankylosing spondylitis (dated by TCRdb to the late 2010s). Some background on the complete study: To find TCR variants linked to disease, the study profiled T cell receptor beta repertoires in ankylosing spondylitis patients and healthy donors. Peripheral blood was sampled, and synovial fluid was also collected from ankylosing spondylitis patients. In total, the full study cohort was made up of roughly 110 healthy donors and 25 to 30 ankylosing spondylitis patients. On the study overall, not on this receptor specifically: According to the report, matched synovial fluid samples from ankylosing spondylitis patients were significantly enriched for the disease-linked clones. Some motif variants were previously reported in synovial fluid and blood of reactive arthritis patients, suggesting common disease-initiation mechanisms. Blood from ankylosing spondylitis patients appeared to be characterized by a TCR beta motif made up of seven or eight highly homologous amino acid variants. In peripheral blood, the disease-linked clones were found at relatively low frequencies and had a CD8+ phenotype.

This clonotype occurred many times. Its recognized antigen is unknown. The input lacks base qualities; no much larger clone sits a single base away. Synovial fluid samples were paired with blood samples taken from the same ankylosing spondylitis patients. The instrument was an Illumina HiSeq 2500. Quantitative 5'-RACE with molecular barcodes was used to prepare TCR beta libraries. From the authors' description of their analysis: A new computational method, built on a probabilistic model of VDJ rearrangement, was used to identify disease-linked TCR variants. In TCRdb, the public reads were trimmed at Q25 with fastp and aligned with MiXCR, with productive beta chains retained. A single entry per CDR3 protein holds the most common genes and DNA from its merged rows. The authors' filters were not applied to this entry. Across this sample there are 25,000 to 35,000 distinct CDR3 sequences, with 30% seen only once. The ten largest make up roughly 42% of the sample.

The sequence was obtained from a male donor with ankylosing spondylitis. The sequenced sample was synovial fluid, either unsorted or a sorted T cell fraction (not recorded which).

The DNA is TGCGCCAGCAGCGCGGGACCTGGCTACACCTTC. It codes for CASSAGPGYTF. The chain is made from TRBV5-1 and TRBJ1-2; TRBD1 is a weak D gene call, 5 bases matching. Reading from cysteine to phenylalanine, the CDR3 counts 11 amino acids. Only the CDR3 DNA is retained, 33 bases long and in frame from the first base. Per the germline V gene, SGHRS is the CDR1 and YFSETQ is the CDR2. Trimming removed 4 bases from V and 7 bases from J, leaving 8 bases between the germline ends.